The 4 T cell receptor beta chains below all came from one sample that was sequenced in a study of shared clonotypes between healthy human individuals (dated by TCRdb to about 2020). The library was built by means of the immunoSEQ multiplex PCR assay. The table comes from immuneACCESS by way of TCRdb, which keeps in-frame sequences with V and J called. Part of the clones is missing from these tables; in studies checked, under half for an unresolved V gene and the rest for unknown reasons. Across this sample there are roughly 1 million clones, with about 74% seen only once. Of the sample, nearly 1.5% falls within the top ten clones. Sequencing used memory CD4+ T cells sorted from blood. In the paper's terms, the cell subset or site label means: CD45RA-negative fraction. These receptor sequences come from a man in his late teens or twenties in good health.

The CDR3 reads CASSFGSVGSGRAQPYEQYF. Written as DNA, the CDR3 is TGTGCCAGCAGCTTTGGAAGTGTAGGTAGCGGGAGAGCTCAACCCTACGAGCAGTACTTC. The chain carries TRBV4-2 and TRBJ2-7; TRBD2 matches at 9 bases. The CDR3 spans 20 residues. Germline CDR1 reads LGHNA; CDR2 reads YNFKEQ. With V trimmed by 5 bases and J by 2 bases, 22 bases remained unmatched.

This clone was seen only a few times. The J gene is TRBJ1-6, the V gene TRBV29-1; maybe TRBD1 (5 bases). V was clipped by 7 bases and J by 7 bases, with 14 bases between them. From germline, CDR1 is SQVTM and CDR2 ANQGSEA. CDR3 length equals 13 residues. Here the CDR3 reads CSAAGGPNSPLHF. CDR3 sequence (DNA): TGCAGCGCCGCCGGGGGACCAAATTCACCCCTCCACTTT.

The chain couples TRBV29-1 to TRBJ1-1; 10 bases align to TRBD1. CDR3 length equals 13 residues. Germline lookup yields CDR1 SQVTM and CDR2 ANQGSEA. Trimming took 7 bases from V and 4 from J; bases not matched to a gene: 6. CDR3 coding DNA: TGCAGCGGGAGAGGACAGGGGGGCACTGAAGCTTTCTTT. Protein product: CSGRGQGGTEAFF.

CDR3 sequence: CASKTGSEAFF. The CDR3 region has the DNA TGTGCCAGCAAAACAGGGTCCGAAGCTTTCTTT. The chain has TRBV6-5 and TRBJ1-1; tentatively, D is TRBD1 (6 bases). Per the germline V gene, CDR1 is MNHEY and CDR2 is SVGAGI. The length of the CDR3 is 11 residues. Trimming left V 7 bases short and J 8 bases short, with 11 bases between.